The 11 T cell receptor beta chains below come from one sample, sequenced in a study of beta chain features in type 1 diabetes. Expressed TCRB transcripts were sequenced because the entire RNA isolate underwent reverse transcription. Repertoires were generated with immunoSEQ multiplex PCR, while TCRdb's copy carries only in-frame clones and drops some. The sample includes roughly 140,000 clones, 6.9% of them seen just once. The sequencing input was central memory CD4+ T cells from blood. The receptor set was obtained from a woman in her twenties or thirties in good health.

This clone was recorded many times. The chain is built from TRBV7-2 and TRBJ2-5; 13 bases are a match to TRBD2. Germline values: CDR1 SGHTA, CDR2 FQGNSA. V lost 4 bases to trimming and J lost 4 bases; unmatched junction nucleotides: 9. The CDR3 has 17 amino acids. The CDR3: CASSSGLAGVIRETQYF. The CDR3 DNA follows: TGTGCCAGCAGCTCTGGACTAGCGGGAGTTATCAGAGAGACCCAGTACTTC.

This clone was observed a few times. V usage is TRBV28 and J usage is TRBJ2-7; 7 bases agree with TRBD2. The V gene's germline CDR1 is MDHEN and CDR2 SYDVKM. This CDR3 is built from 16 residues. Unmatched junction bases numbered 13, after V lost 5 bases and J lost 3 bases. Here the CDR3 reads CASSLGIAGWGYEQYF. Written as DNA, the CDR3 is TGTGCCAGCAGTCTGGGCATAGCGGGCTGGGGCTACGAGCAGTACTTC.

This clone was observed a few times. This chain links TRBV4-3 with TRBJ2-7; D perhaps matches TRBD1 (6 bases). V was pared by 0 bases and J by 6 bases, with 9 bases between. CDR1 LGHNA and CDR2 YSLEER come from the germline V gene. The CDR3 is 13 amino acids. The CDR3 DNA follows: TGCGCCAGCAGCCAAGAGACAGGATCCGAGCAGTACTTC. Protein product: CASSQETGSEQYF.

The V gene is TRBV6-6, the J gene TRBJ1-1; D remains unclear. The CDR3 length is 13 residues. Germline V gene data show CDR1 as MNHNY and CDR2 as SVGAGI (reference sequence). Trimming pared 8 bases from V and 1 base from J, leaving 11 bases between. The CDR3 here is CASLVQQNTEAFF. CDR3 DNA: TGTGCCAGCCTAGTACAACAGAACACTGAAGCTTTCTTT.

The genes are TRBV11-2 and TRBJ1-6, with TRBD1 as a possible D gene (6 bases). Germline loops: CDR1 SGHAT, CDR2 FQNNGV. CDR3 length equals 15 residues. The V end was cut by 5 bases, the J end by 9 bases, with 17 bases between. CDR3 sequence (DNA): TGTGCCAGCAGCCTAGTGCCAGGGGCAGGTTCACCCCTCCACTTT. It specifies CASSLVPGAGSPLHF.

This clone was counted between two and nine times. The rearrangement links TRBV7-2 to TRBJ2-1; TRBD2 is a possible D gene (6 bases). Germline CDR1 SGHTA, CDR2 FQGNSA. The CDR3 contains 15 residues. Trimming pared 6 bases from V and 4 bases from J, leaving 16 bases between. The CDR3 loop reads CASRTGLQAYNEQFF. Here the CDR3 DNA reads TGTGCCAGCAGGACGGGACTCCAGGCTTACAATGAGCAGTTCTTC.

The chain joins TRBV11-1 to TRBJ2-1; 8 nucleotides match TRBD2. Germline CDR1 and CDR2: SGHAT and FQDESV (reference sequence). V trimming: 5 bases; J trimming: 9 bases; junction bases outside the gene matches: 9. This CDR3 region has 14 residues. In DNA, the CDR3 is TGTGCCAGCAGCGCCAGGCTAGCGGGCGGTGAGCAGTTCTTC. Protein product: CASSARLAGGEQFF.

The chain couples TRBV19 to TRBJ2-1; tentative D call: TRBD1 (5 bases). Looked up from germline, CDR1 is LNHDA and CDR2 is SQIVND (reference sequence). This CDR3 has 17 residues. V lost 5 bases and J lost 1, with 18 bases in between. The CDR3 spells CASSVRGRGRSYNEQFF. CDR3 DNA: TGTGCCAGTAGTGTCCGAGGAAGGGGCAGGTCCTACAATGAGCAGTTCTTC.

The rearrangement links TRBV5-1 to TRBJ1-4; 7 nucleotides match TRBD1. The CDR3 is 14 amino acids. Germline V gene lookup returns CDR1 SGHRS and CDR2 YFSETQ. With V trimmed by 4 bases and J by 5 bases, 5 bases remained unmatched. CDR3 sequence reads: CASSTGQENEKLFF. The CDR3 DNA follows: TGCGCCAGCAGCACTGGACAGGAGAATGAAAAACTGTTTTTT.

There are a few counts of this clone. The CDR3: CASSMGGAGLSAFF. DNA for the CDR3: TGTGCCAGCAGCATGGGGGGGGCGGGGCTATCGGCTTTCTTT. The rearrangement uses TRBV11-2 and TRBJ1-1; possible D gene TRBD1, 6 bases. Germline CDR1 and CDR2: SGHAT and FQNNGV. This CDR3 spans 14 amino acids. Between the trimmed V and J ends, which lost 5 bases and 11 bases, there was a span of 21 bases.

The sample holds a few counts of this clone. The chain carries TRBV6-6 and TRBJ1-5; 7 bases are shared with TRBD1. Germline V gene data show CDR1 as MNHNY and CDR2 as SVGAGI (reference sequence). The CDR3 totals 15 residues. With 7 bases clipped from V and 2 bases from J, the junction kept 8 bases outside the gene matches. CDR3 region: CASNRQGIGNQPQHF. CDR3 nucleotides: TGTGCCAGCAACCGACAGGGAATTGGCAATCAGCCCCAGCATTTT.